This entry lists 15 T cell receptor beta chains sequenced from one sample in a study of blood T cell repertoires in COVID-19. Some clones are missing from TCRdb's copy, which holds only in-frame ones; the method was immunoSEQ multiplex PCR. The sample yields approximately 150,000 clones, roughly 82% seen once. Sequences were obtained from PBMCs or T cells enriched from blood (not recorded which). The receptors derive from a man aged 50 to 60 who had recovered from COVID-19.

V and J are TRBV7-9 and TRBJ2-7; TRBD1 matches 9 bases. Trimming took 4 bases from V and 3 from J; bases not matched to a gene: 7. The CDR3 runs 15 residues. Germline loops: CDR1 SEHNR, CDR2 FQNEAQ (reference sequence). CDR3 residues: CASSSDRGSGYEQYF. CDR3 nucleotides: TGTGCCAGCAGCTCAGACAGGGGGTCGGGCTACGAGCAGTACTTC.

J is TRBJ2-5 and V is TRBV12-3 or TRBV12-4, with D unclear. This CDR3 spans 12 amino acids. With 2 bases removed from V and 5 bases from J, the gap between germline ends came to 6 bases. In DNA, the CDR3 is TGTGCCAGCAGTTTACAGGCGGAGACCCAGTACTTC. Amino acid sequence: CASSLQAETQYF.

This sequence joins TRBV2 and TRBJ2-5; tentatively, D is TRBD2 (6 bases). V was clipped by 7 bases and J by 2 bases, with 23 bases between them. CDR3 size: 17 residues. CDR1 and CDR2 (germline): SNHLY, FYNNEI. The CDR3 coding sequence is TGTGCCAGCACCTCGTCCCCCTTCTGGGGGACTCAAGAGACCCAGTACTTC. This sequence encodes CASTSSPFWGTQETQYF. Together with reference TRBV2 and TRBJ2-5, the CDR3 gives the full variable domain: EPEVTQTPSHQVTQMGQEVILRCVPISNHLYFYWYRQILGQKVEFLVSFYNNEISEKSEIFDDQFSVERPDGSNFTLKIRSTKLEDSAMYFCASTSSPFWGTQETQYFGPGTRLLVL.

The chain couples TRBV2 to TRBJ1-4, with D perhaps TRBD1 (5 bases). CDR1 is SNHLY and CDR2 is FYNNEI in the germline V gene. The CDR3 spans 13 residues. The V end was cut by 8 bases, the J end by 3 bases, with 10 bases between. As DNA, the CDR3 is TGTGCCAGCTGCGGGGACGCTAATGAAAAACTGTTTTTT. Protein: CASCGDANEKLFF.

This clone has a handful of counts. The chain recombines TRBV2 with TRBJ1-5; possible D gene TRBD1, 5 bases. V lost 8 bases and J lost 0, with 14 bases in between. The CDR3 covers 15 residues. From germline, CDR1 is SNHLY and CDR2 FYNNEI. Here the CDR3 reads CASSRQSNSNQPQHF. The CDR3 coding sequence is TGTGCCAGCTCCCGACAGTCTAATAGCAATCAGCCCCAGCATTTT.

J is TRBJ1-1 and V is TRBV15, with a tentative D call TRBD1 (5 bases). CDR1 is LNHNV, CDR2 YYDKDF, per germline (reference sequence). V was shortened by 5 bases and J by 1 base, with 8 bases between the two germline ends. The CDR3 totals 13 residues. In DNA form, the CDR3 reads TGTGCCACCAGCCAGACAGCGAACACTGAAGCTTTCTTT. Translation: CATSQTANTEAFF.

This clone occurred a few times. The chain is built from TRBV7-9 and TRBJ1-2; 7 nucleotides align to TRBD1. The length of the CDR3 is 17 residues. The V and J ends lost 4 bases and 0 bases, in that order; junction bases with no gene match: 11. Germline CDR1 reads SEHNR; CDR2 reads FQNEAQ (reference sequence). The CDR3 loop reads CASSSDREPITNYGYTF. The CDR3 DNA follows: TGTGCCAGCAGCTCAGACAGGGAGCCTATCACTAACTATGGCTACACCTTC. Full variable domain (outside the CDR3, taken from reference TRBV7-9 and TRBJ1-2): DTGVSQNPRHKITKRGQNVTFRCDPISEHNRLYWYRQTLGQGPEFLTYFQNEAQLEKSRLLSDRFSAERPKGSFSTLEIQRTEQGDSAMYLCASSSDREPITNYGYTFGSGTRLTVV.

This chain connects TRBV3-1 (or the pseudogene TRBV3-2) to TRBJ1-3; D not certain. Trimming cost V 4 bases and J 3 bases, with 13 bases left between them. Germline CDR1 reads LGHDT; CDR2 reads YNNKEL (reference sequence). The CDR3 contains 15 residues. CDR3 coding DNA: TGTGCCAGCAGCCCACTTCTAGGCGGTGGAAACACCATATATTTT. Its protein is CASSPLLGGGNTIYF.

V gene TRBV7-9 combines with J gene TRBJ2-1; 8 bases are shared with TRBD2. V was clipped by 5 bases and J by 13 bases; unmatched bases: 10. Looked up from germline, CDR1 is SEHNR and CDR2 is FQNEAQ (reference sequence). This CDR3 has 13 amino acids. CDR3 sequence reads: CASSPGGSTYQFF. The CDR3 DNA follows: TGTGCCAGCAGCCCGGGGGGGAGCACGTACCAGTTCTTC.

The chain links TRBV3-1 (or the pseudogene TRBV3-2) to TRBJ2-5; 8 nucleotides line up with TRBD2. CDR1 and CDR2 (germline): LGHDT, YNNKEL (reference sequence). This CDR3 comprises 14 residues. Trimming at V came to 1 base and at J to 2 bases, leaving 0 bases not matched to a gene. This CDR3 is CASSQASGQETQYF. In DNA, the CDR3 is TGTGCCAGCAGCCAAGCTAGCGGGCAAGAGACCCAGTACTTC.

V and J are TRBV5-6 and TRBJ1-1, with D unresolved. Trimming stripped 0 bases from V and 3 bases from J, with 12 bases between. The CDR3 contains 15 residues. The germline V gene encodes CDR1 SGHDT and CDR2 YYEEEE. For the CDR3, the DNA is TGTGCCAGCAGCTTGGCTAGCTACCCGGACACTGAAGCTTTCTTT. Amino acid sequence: CASSLASYPDTEAFF.

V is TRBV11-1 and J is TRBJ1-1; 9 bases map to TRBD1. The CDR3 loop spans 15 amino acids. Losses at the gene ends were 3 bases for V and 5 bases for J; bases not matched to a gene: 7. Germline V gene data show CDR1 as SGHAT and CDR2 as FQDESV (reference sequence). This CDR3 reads CASSLGDRAGTEAFF. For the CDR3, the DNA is TGTGCCAGCAGCTTGGGGGACAGGGCCGGAACTGAAGCTTTCTTT.

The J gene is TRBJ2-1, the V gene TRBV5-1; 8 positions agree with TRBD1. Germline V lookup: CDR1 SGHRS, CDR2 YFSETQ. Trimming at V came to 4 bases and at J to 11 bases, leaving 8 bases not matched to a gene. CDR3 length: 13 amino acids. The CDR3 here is CASSTDRVSQQFF. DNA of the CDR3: TGCGCCAGCAGCACGGACAGGGTCTCCCAGCAGTTCTTC.

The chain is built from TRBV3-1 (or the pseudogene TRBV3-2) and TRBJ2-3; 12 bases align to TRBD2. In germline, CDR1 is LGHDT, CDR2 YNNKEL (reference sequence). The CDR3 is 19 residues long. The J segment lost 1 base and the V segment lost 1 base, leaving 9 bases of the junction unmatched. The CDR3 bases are TGTGCCAGCAGCCAAGGCTACCTAGCGGGGGGGCTGCGCACAGATACGCAGTATTTT. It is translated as CASSQGYLAGGLRTDTQYF.

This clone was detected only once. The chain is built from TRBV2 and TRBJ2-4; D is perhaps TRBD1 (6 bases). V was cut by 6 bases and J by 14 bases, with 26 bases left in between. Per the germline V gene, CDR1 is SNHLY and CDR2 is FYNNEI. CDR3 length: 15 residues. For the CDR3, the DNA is TGTGCCAGCAGGGACAGAGGGGCAGGGGAAGGTCCGGAGTACTTC. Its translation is CASRDRGAGEGPEYF.